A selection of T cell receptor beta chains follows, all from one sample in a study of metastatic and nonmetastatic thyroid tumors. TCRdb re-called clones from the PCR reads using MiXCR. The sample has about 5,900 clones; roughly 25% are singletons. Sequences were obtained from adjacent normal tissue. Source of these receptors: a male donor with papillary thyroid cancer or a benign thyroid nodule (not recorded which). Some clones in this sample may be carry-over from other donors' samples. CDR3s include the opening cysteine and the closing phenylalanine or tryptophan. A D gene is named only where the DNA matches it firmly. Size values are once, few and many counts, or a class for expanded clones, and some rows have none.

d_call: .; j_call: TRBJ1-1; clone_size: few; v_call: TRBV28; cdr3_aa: CASSLSGGAEAFF; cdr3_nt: TGTGCCAGCAGTTTATCCGGCGGGGCTGAAGCTTTCTTT
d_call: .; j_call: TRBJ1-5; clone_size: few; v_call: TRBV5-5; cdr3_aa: CASSSSMGNQPQHF; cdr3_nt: TGTGCCAGCAGCTCTTCAATGGGCAATCAGCCCCAGCATTTT
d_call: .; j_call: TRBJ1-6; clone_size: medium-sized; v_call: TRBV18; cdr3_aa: CASSPASGNSPLHF; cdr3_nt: TGTGCCAGCTCACCGGCCAGCGGAAATTCACCCCTCCACTTT
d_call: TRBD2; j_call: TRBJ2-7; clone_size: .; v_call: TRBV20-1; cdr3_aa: CSAKGTSGTYEQYF; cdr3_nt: TGCAGTGCTAAAGGGACTAGCGGGACCTACGAGCAGTACTTC
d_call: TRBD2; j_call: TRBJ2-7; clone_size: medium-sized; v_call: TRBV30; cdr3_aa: CAWRPLAGGPGGQYF; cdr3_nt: TGTGCCTGGAGACCTCTAGCGGGAGGGCCGGGGGGGCAGTACTTC
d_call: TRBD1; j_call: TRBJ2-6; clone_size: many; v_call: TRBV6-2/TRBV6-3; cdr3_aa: CASSLAAGQGDGANVLTF; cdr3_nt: TGTGCCAGCAGCCTCGCGGCGGGACAGGGTGATGGGGCCAACGTCCTGACTTTC
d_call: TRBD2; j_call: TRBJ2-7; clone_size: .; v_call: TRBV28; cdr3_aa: CASSLVSGSYEQYF; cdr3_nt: TGTGCCAGCAGTTTAGTCAGCGGGAGCTACGAGCAGTACTTC
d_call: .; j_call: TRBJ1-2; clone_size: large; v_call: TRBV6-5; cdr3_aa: CASSYGWGGDYGYTF; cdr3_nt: TGTGCCAGCAGTTACGGTTGGGGTGGCGACTATGGCTACACCTTC
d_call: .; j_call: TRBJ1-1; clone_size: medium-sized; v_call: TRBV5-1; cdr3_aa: CASSPWGGGDTEAFF; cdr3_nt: TGCGCCAGCAGCCCTTGGGGGGGAGGAGACACTGAAGCTTTCTTT
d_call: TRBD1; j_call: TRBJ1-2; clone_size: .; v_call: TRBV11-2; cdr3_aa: CASSRTGDGYTF; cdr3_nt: TGTGCCAGCAGCCGTACAGGGGATGGCTACACCTTC
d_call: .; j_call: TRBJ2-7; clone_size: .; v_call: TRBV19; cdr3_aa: CASSESRGEQYF; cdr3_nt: TGTGCCAGTAGTGAATCCAGGGGCGAGCAGTACTTC
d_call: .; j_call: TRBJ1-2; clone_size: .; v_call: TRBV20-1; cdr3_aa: CSARGDLVGAIYGYTF; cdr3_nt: TGCAGTGCTAGAGGGGACCTCGTTGGGGCTATATATGGCTACACCTTC
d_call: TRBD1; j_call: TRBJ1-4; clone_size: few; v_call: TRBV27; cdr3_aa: CASSAGQADREKLFF; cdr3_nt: TGTGCCAGCAGCGCTGGACAGGCTGACCGGGAAAAACTGTTTTTT
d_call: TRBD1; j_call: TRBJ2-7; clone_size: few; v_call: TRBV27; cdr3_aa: CASSAGSGTGDSYEQYF; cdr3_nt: TGTGCCAGCAGTGCGGGGTCTGGGACAGGGGACTCCTACGAGCAGTACTTC
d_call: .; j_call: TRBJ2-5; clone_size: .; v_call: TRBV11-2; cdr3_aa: CASSLAQAFRGTQYF; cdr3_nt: TGTGCCAGCAGCTTAGCCCAGGCCTTTCGGGGGACCCAGTACTTC
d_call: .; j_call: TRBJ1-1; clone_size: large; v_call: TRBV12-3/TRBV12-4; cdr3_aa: CASSFTLGGYTEAFF; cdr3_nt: TGTGCCAGCAGTTTTACATTGGGCGGATACACTGAAGCTTTCTTT
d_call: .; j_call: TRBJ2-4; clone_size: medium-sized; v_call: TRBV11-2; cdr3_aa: CASSALGPLAKNIQYF; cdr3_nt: TGTGCCAGCAGCGCCCTGGGGCCCTTAGCCAAAAACATTCAGTACTTC
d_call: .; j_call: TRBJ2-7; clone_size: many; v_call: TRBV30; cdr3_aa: CAWSLGSDYEQYF; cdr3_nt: TGTGCCTGGAGTCTTGGATCTGACTACGAGCAGTACTTC
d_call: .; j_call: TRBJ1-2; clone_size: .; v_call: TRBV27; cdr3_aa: CASSGRGDTF; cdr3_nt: TGTGCCAGCAGTGGGAGGGGCGACACCTTC
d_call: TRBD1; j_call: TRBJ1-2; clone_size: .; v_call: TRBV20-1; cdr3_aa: CSASYGTANYGYTF; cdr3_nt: TGCAGTGCTAGCTACGGGACAGCTAACTATGGCTACACCTTC
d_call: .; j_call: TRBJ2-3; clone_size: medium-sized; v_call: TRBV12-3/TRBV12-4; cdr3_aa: CASITRLGSGTDTQYF; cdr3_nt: TGTGCCAGCATCACCCGGTTAGGTAGCGGCACAGATACGCAGTATTTT
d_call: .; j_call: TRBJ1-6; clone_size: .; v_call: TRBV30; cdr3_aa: CAWSVRSNSPLHF; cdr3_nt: TGTGCCTGGAGTGTCCGGTCCAATTCACCCCTCCACTTT
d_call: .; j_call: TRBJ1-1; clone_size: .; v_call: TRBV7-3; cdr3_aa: CASSADPGDTEAFF; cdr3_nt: TGTGCCAGCAGCGCAGACCCGGGCGACACTGAAGCTTTCTTT
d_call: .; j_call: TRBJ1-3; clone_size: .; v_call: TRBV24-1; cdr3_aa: CATNSTASGNTIYF; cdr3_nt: TGTGCCACCAATAGCACAGCCTCAGGAAACACAATATATTTT
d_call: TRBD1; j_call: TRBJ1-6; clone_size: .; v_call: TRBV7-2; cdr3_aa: CASSLTGESPLHF; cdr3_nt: TGTGCCAGCAGCCTGACAGGGGAGTCACCCCTCCACTTT
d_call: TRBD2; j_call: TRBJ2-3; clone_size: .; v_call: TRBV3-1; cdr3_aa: CASSLEFQGLAYDTQYF; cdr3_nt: TGTGCCAGCAGCCTCGAGTTCCAGGGACTAGCATATGATACGCAGTATTTT
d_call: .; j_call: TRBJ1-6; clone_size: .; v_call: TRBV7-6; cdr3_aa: CASSLNPNSPLHF; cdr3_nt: TGTGCCAGCAGCCTTAACCCTAATTCACCCCTCCACTTT
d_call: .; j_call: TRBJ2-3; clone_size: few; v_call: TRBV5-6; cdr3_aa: CASSLGPGLTDTQYF; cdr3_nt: TGTGCCAGCAGCTTGGGTCCAGGGCTCACAGATACGCAGTATTTT
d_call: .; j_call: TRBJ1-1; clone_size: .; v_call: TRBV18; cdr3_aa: CASSPPGVGTEAFF; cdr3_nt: TGTGCCAGCTCGCCACCGGGGGTGGGCACTGAAGCTTTCTTT
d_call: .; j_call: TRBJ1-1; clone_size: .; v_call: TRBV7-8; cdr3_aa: CASSLNGWGYTEAFF; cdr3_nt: TGTGCCAGCAGCTTAAACGGGTGGGGATACACTGAAGCTTTCTTT
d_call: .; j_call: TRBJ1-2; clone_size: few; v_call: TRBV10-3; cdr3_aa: CAIGQTGTDGYTF; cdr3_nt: TGTGCCATCGGGCAGACAGGTACGGATGGCTACACCTTC
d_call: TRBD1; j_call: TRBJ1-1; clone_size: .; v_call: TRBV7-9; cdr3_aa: CASSKQGSNTEAFF; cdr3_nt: TGTGCCAGCAGCAAACAGGGGAGTAACACTGAAGCTTTCTTT
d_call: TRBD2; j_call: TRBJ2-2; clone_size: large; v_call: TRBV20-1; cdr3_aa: CSARDLLSGTTNTGELFF; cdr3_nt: TGCAGTGCTAGAGACCTCCTTAGTGGGACTACGAACACCGGGGAGCTGTTTTTT
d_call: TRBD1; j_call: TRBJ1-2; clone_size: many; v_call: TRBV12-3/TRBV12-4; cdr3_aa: CASSHRPTGGYGYTF; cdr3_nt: TGTGCCAGCAGCCACCGACCGACAGGGGGGTATGGCTACACCTTC
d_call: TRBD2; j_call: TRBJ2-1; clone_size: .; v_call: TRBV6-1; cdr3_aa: CASSSYGLADDNEQFF; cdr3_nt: TGTGCCAGCAGCTCCTATGGACTAGCGGATGACAATGAGCAGTTCTTC
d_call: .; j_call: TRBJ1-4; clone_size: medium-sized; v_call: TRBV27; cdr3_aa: CASRGRIHEKLFF; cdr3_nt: TGTGCCAGCAGGGGGCGGATTCATGAAAAACTGTTTTTT
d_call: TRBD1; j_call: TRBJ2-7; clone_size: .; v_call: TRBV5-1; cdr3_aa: CASSPWDRSYEQYF; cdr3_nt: TGCGCCAGCAGCCCCTGGGACAGGTCCTACGAGCAGTACTTC
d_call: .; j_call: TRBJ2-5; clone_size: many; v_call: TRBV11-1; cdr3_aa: CASSYRETQYF; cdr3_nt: TGTGCCAGCAGCTACAGGGAGACCCAGTACTTC
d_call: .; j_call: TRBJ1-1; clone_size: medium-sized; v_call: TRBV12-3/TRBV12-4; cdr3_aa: CASSSHTAIEAFF; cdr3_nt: TGTGCCAGCAGTTCCCACACCGCGATTGAAGCTTTCTTT
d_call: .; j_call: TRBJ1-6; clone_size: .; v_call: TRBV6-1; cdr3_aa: CASHWVYNSPLHF; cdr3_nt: TGTGCCAGCCACTGGGTCTATAATTCACCCCTCCACTTT
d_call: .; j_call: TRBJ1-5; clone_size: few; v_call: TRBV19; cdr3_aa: CASSIVAAGPQPQHF; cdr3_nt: TGTGCCAGTAGTATAGTGGCAGCGGGACCTCAGCCCCAGCATTTT
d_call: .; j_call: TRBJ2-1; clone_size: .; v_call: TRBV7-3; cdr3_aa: CASSLGGKGEQFF; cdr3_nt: TGTGCCAGCAGCTTAGGGGGTAAGGGGGAGCAGTTCTTC
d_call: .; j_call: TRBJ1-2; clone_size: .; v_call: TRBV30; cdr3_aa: CAWTIQANYGYTF; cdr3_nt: TGTGCCTGGACTATACAGGCTAACTATGGCTACACCTTC
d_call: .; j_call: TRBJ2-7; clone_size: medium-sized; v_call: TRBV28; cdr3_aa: CASSLDSVSYEQYF; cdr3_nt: TGTGCCAGCAGTCTCGACAGTGTCTCCTACGAGCAGTACTTC
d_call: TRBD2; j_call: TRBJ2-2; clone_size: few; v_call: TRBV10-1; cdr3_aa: CASSESSGSPGELFF; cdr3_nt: TGCGCCAGCAGCGAATCTAGCGGGAGCCCCGGGGAGCTGTTTTTT
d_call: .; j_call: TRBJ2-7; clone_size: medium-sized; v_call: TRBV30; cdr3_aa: CAWRGTGLLYEQYF; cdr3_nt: TGTGCCTGGAGAGGTACAGGGCTTCTTTACGAGCAGTACTTC
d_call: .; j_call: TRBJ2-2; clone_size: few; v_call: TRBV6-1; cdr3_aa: CASNRRRENTGELFF; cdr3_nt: TGTGCCAGCAATAGGAGGCGGGAGAACACCGGGGAGCTGTTTTTT
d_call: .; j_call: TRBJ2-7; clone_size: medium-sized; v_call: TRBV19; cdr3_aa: CASSIRAGSSYEQYF; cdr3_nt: TGTGCCAGTAGTATACGAGCGGGTAGCTCCTACGAGCAGTACTTC
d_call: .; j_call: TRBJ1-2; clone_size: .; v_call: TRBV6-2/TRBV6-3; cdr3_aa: CAISYSGLTSGYTF; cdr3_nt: TGTGCCATCAGTTACTCCGGACTGACTAGTGGCTACACCTTC
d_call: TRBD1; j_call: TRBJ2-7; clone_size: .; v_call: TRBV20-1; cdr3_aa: CSATERDRVYEQYF; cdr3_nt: TGCAGTGCTACAGAAAGGGACAGGGTCTACGAGCAGTACTTC
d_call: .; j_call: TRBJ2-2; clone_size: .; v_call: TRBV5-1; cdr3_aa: CASSLTGAVGTANTGELFF; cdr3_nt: TGCGCCAGCAGCTTGACGGGGGCGGTAGGGACAGCGAACACCGGGGAGCTGTTTTTT